The 23 T cell receptor beta chains in this list originate from one sample, sequenced in a study of blood T cell repertoires in COVID-19. Assay used: immunoSEQ multiplex PCR; TCRdb lists only in-frame clones, some missing. The sample includes 200,000 to 250,000 clones, about 87% of them seen just once. The sample taken for sequencing was peripheral blood. These receptor sequences come from a man in his thirties or forties with COVID-19, enrolled during active disease.

The J gene is TRBJ2-2, the V gene TRBV7-2; TRBD1 might be the D (5 bases). The CDR3 extends over 15 amino acids. Germline values: CDR1 SGHTA, CDR2 FQGNSA. With 1 base removed from V and 5 bases from J, the gap between germline ends came to 11 bases. As DNA, the CDR3 is TGTGCCAGCAGCTTAGGGGTCTCAGGGACCGGGGAGCTGTTTTTT. This sequence encodes CASSLGVSGTGELFF.

J is TRBJ2-1 and V is TRBV6-2 or TRBV6-3; 7 bases align to TRBD2. With 4 bases clipped from V and 0 bases from J, the junction kept 6 bases outside the gene matches. The CDR3 contains 16 residues. Germline CDR1 is MNHEY and CDR2 is SVGEGT. CDR3 DNA sequence: TGTGCCAGCAGTTCCTATCTAGCGGCCTCCTACAATGAGCAGTTCTTC. It specifies CASSSYLAASYNEQFF.

The chain has TRBV5-5 and TRBJ1-6; maybe TRBD1 (6 bases). Trimming took off 0 bases at V and 8 bases at J, with 9 bases between the two ends. CDR3 length equals 14 residues. CDR1 and CDR2 from the germline V gene are SGHKS and YYEKEE (reference sequence). The CDR3 loop reads CASSLDRVDSPLHF. CDR3 DNA: TGTGCCAGCAGCTTGGACAGGGTAGATTCACCCCTCCACTTT.

The rearrangement joins TRBV28 to TRBJ1-2; 12 bases line up with TRBD1. CDR1 MDHEN and CDR2 SYDVKM come from the germline V gene. This CDR3 is 15 amino acids long. The J segment lost 8 bases and the V segment lost 3 bases, leaving 7 bases of the junction unmatched. CDR3 nucleotides: TGTGCCAGCAGTTTTCCGGGACAGGGGGCGCGGGGCTACACCTTC. Translating it yields CASSFPGQGARGYTF.

The V gene is TRBV4-2, the J gene TRBJ1-1; maybe TRBD1 (6 bases). Germline assignment: CDR1 LGHNA and CDR2 YNFKEQ. Trimming pared 4 bases from V and 6 bases from J, leaving 9 bases between. The CDR3 is made up of 12 amino acids. The CDR3 bases are TGTGCCAGCAGCCCGGGACATCCTGAAGCTTTCTTT. Translated, it gives CASSPGHPEAFF.

The chain is built from TRBV7-9 and TRBJ1-2; a possible D gene is TRBD1 (5 bases). CDR1 and CDR2 from the germline V gene are SEHNR and FQNEAQ (reference sequence). The CDR3 contains 15 residues. Trimming removed 4 bases from V and 7 bases from J, with 19 bases in between. The CDR3 region has the DNA TGTGCCAGCAGCTCGGGCCGACAGAAGCTGTCTGGCTACACCTTC. This translates into CASSSGRQKLSGYTF. Using reference TRBV7-9 and TRBJ1-2 for the parts outside the CDR3, the full variable domain is DTGVSQNPRHKITKRGQNVTFRCDPISEHNRLYWYRQTLGQGPEFLTYFQNEAQLEKSRLLSDRFSAERPKGSFSTLEIQRTEQGDSAMYLCASSSGRQKLSGYTFGSGTRLTVV.

The sample holds one count of this clone. The DNA of the CDR3 is TGTGCCAGCCTAGGGGAGGGGGCCTACAATGAGCAGTTCTTC. Translation gives CASLGEGAYNEQFF. The genes are TRBV7-9 and TRBJ2-1, with a tentative D call TRBD2 (7 bases). Germline assignment: CDR1 SEHNR and CDR2 FQNEAQ (reference sequence). The V end lost 8 bases, the J end lost 2 bases, and 13 bases lay between the germline ends. This CDR3 contains 14 residues.

The chain employs TRBV4-3 and TRBJ2-3; 8 bases agree with TRBD2. The CDR3 is made up of 16 amino acids. Per germline, CDR1 LGHNA and CDR2 YSLEER. The J segment lost 2 bases and the V segment lost 1 base, leaving 5 bases of the junction unmatched. The CDR3 DNA is TGCGCCAGCAGCCAAGTACTAGCGGCCCACACAGATACGCAGTATTTT. This sequence encodes CASSQVLAAHTDTQYF.

As DNA, the CDR3 is TGTGCCAGTAGTATAGGCAGTAACTACGAGCAGTACTTC. The encoded protein is CASSIGSNYEQYF. V is TRBV19 and J is TRBJ2-7; no reliable D call. The CDR3 sequence is 13 residues long. V was clipped by 1 base and J by 3 bases, with 7 bases between them. Germline assignment: CDR1 LNHDA and CDR2 SQIVND (reference sequence).

The V gene is TRBV11-1, the J gene TRBJ1-3; 8 bases match TRBD1. The trim removed 5 bases at V and 0 bases at J, leaving 6 bases unmatched. Germline lookup yields CDR1 SGHAT and CDR2 FQDESV (reference sequence). This CDR3 is built from 16 residues. The CDR3 nucleotides are TGTGCCAGCAGCCCCAGGGGGCCCTACTCTGGAAACACCATATATTTT. It codes for CASSPRGPYSGNTIYF.

The gene calls are TRBV12-5 and TRBJ2-1; TRBD2 aligns across 8 bases. With V trimmed by 8 bases and J by 8 bases, 5 bases remained unmatched. From germline, CDR1 is LGHNT and CDR2 FRNRAP. The CDR3 extends over 12 amino acids. The CDR3 loop is CASSGSGYEQFF. The CDR3 nucleotides are TGTGCTAGTAGCGGGAGTGGGTATGAGCAGTTCTTC.

The V and J genes are TRBV29-1 and TRBJ1-2; no firm D call. V was trimmed by 7 bases and J by 2 bases, leaving 8 bases between them. Germline V CDR1 and CDR2: SQVTM, ANQGSEA. This CDR3 spans 11 amino acids. The CDR3 protein is CSDGLNYGYTF. The CDR3 DNA reads as TGCAGCGATGGACTGAACTATGGCTACACCTTC.

The V gene is TRBV19, the J gene TRBJ1-1; D is perhaps TRBD1 (6 bases). The CDR3 length is 17 residues. Trimming took 3 bases from V and 0 from J, leaving 17 bases between them. From germline, CDR1 is LNHDA and CDR2 SQIVND (reference sequence). For the CDR3, the DNA is TGTGCCAGTAGTATGGGGGCACTTCGCCTTTTGAACACTGAAGCTTTCTTT. This codes for CASSMGALRLLNTEAFF.

This clone was recorded once. The chain couples TRBV18 to TRBJ1-2, with D hard to call. The CDR3 spans 12 residues. V was cut by 3 bases and J by 4 bases, with 6 bases left in between. Germline values: CDR1 KGHSH, CDR2 LQKENI. The CDR3 spells CASSPGTYGYTF. In DNA, the CDR3 is TGTGCCAGCTCACCGGGCACCTATGGCTACACCTTC.

The rearrangement joins TRBV7-9 to TRBJ2-2; 7 nucleotides agree with TRBD1. Germline lookup yields CDR1 SEHNR and CDR2 FQNEAQ (reference sequence). V was clipped by 4 bases and J by 3 bases; unmatched bases: 5. This CDR3 is 15 amino acids long. This CDR3 is CASSSSQGYTGELFF. DNA of the CDR3: TGTGCCAGCAGCTCATCACAGGGGTACACCGGGGAGCTGTTTTTT.

The chain is built from TRBV14 and TRBJ1-2; 8 nucleotides match TRBD1. The trim removed 4 bases at V and 5 bases at J, leaving 3 bases unmatched. Per the germline V gene, CDR1 is SGHDN and CDR2 is FVKESK. The CDR3 has 13 residues. CDR3 bases: TGTGCCAGCAGCCTCGGACAGGGATATGGCTACACCTTC. Translated, it gives CASSLGQGYGYTF.

The rearrangement joins TRBV7-9 to TRBJ2-7; D is perhaps TRBD2 (6 bases). With 10 bases removed from V and 1 base from J, the gap between germline ends came to 23 bases. CDR1 SEHNR and CDR2 FQNEAQ come from the germline V gene (reference sequence). The CDR3 is 16 amino acids. The DNA for the CDR3 is TGTGCCATCGGTGGGACGGCCTCCCGGGGGTCCTACGAGCAGTACTTC. Translation: CAIGGTASRGSYEQYF.

The rearrangement uses TRBV7-8 and TRBJ1-5; 9 bases agree with TRBD1. The CDR3 spans 16 residues. V shed 1 base and J 5 bases; nucleotides not matched to a gene: 6. CDR1 is SGHVS, CDR2 FQNEAQ, per germline. CDR3 in DNA: TGTGCCAGCAGCTTAGGGACAGGGGTCGTTGATCAGCCCCAGCATTTT. Translation: CASSLGTGVVDQPQHF.

As DNA, the CDR3 is TGTGCCAGTAGTAAGGTTAGTTGGCAGGGCGCCTACGAGCAGTACTTC. It specifies CASSKVSWQGAYEQYF. The chain has TRBV19 and TRBJ2-7; TRBD1 might be the D (5 bases). This CDR3 has 16 residues. V was clipped by 4 bases and J by 2 bases, with 18 bases between them. Germline assignment: CDR1 LNHDA and CDR2 SQIVND (reference sequence).

This chain connects TRBV24-1 to TRBJ2-3, with D possibly being TRBD1 (6 bases). CDR3 length: 16 amino acids. In germline, CDR1 is KGHDR, CDR2 SFDVKD. V lost 3 bases, J lost 1 base, and 13 bases lay in between. The CDR3 DNA is TGTGCCACCAGTGATCACCGGGACACCCGCACAGATACGCAGTATTTT. This sequence encodes CATSDHRDTRTDTQYF.

V and J are TRBV7-2 and TRBJ1-4; 9 bases are shared with TRBD1. Germline values: CDR1 SGHTA, CDR2 FQGNSA. The CDR3 loop spans 15 amino acids. V was clipped by 3 bases and J by 3 bases; unmatched bases: 2. The CDR3 region is CASSFNRGPNEKLFF. In nucleotides, the CDR3 is TGTGCCAGCAGCTTCAACAGGGGGCCTAATGAAAAACTGTTTTTT.

The chain uses TRBV19 and TRBJ1-5; perhaps TRBD1 as D (5 bases). The CDR3 has 16 residues. From germline, CDR1 is LNHDA and CDR2 SQIVND (reference sequence). V gave up 0 bases and J gave up 5 bases, with 14 bases separating them. CDR3 sequence: CASSIEGQGLHQPQHF. The CDR3 DNA reads as TGTGCCAGTAGTATAGAAGGCCAGGGCTTGCATCAGCCCCAGCATTTT. Looking up the rest from reference TRBV19 and TRBJ1-5 gives the full variable domain: DGGITQSPKYLFRKEGQNVTLSCEQNLNHDAMYWYRQDPGQGLRLIYYSQIVNDFQKGDIAEGYSVSREKKESFPLTVTSAQKNPTAFYLCASSIEGQGLHQPQHFGDGTRLSIL.

V usage is TRBV25-1 and J usage is TRBJ2-2; TRBD1 agrees at 8 bases. Per the germline V gene, CDR1 is MGHDK and CDR2 is SYGVNS. Germline trimming cut 4 bases from V and 2 bases from J; bases unmatched to any gene: 9. The CDR3 totals 17 residues. The CDR3 spells CASSASPGQGNTGELFF. The CDR3 coding sequence is TGTGCCAGCAGTGCTTCACCAGGACAGGGAAACACCGGGGAGCTGTTTTTT.